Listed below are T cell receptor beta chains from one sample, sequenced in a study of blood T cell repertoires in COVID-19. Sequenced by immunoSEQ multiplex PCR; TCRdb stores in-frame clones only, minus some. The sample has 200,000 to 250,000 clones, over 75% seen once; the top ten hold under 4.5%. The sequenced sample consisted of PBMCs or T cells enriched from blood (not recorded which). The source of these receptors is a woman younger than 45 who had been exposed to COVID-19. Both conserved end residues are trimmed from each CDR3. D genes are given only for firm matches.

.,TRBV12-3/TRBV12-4,ASSPIQETQY
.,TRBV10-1,ASSLDNNSPLH
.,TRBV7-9,ASSLSDRYYGYT
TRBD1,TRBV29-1,SVVRTGGRNEQF
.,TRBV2,ASRISPAGQGSYEQY
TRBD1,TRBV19,ASSMGTVLSNQPQH
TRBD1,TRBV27,ASSQGTGANQPQH
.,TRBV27,ASRKEPGLPAREQF
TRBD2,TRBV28,ASRGTSGNNEQF
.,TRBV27,ASSLIPGTGELF
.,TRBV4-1,ASMALAADNEQF
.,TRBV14,ASSPRVVTDTQY
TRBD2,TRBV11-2,ASSLGGRAAGELF
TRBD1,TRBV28,ASSPMTGLYGYT
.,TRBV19,ASRRRTVDEKLF
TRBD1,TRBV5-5,ASSLSTTGGTTGELF
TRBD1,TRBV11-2,ASSLSDRGEQY
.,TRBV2,ASSDMTDTQY
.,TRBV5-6,ASSFRQNYGYT
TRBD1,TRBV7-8,ASSLSEGGFITGELF
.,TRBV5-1,ASSGLPTGELF
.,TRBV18,ASSPLGDSTNEKLF
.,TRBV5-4,ASSQPSPGYNEQF
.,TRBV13,ASSITRDEQF
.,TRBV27,ASSPHRTSNYGYT
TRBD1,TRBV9,ASSAQGAGEKLF
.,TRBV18,ASSPPEVRGHEQF
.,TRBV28,ATRSRVGNTIY
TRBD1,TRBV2,ASSGRQGTTGNTIY
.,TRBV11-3,ASSLDGLSGEQF
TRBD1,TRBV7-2,ASSLRTGGRNTEAF
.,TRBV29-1,SARTVNYGYT
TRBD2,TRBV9,ASSGWVSGSSYNEQF
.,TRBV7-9,ASSLVLTRRGTAYEQY
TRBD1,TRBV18,ASSPRSRGQGGNSPLH
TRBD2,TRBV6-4,ASSGTSGAYNEQF
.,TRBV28,ASSSPHLPNQPQH
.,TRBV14,ASSRRQVPYEQY
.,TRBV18,ASSRGDYEQY
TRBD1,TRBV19,ASSLWGMGTDEQY
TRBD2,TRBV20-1,SASAIAGGSYEQY
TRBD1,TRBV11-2,ASSPLDRDNEKLF
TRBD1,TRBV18,ASSPTGQGTSHYGYT
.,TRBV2,ASSGAPRNQPQH
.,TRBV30,AWSTIRADEQF
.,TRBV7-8,ASSTGQYLGQY
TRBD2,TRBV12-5,ASGFPGGDNEQF
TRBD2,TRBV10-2,ASHSGSTDTQY
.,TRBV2,ASSAKSYGYT
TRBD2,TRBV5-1,ASREAGGIQETQY
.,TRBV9,ASSAQGRDTQY
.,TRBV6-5,ASSYGSGDQPQH
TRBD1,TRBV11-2,ASMPGTGTYEQY
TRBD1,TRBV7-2,ASSSGQGAYEQY
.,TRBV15,ATSSDRIRQPQH
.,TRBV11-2,ASSLERASSYEQY
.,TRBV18,ASSPLESAGAVLSYGYT
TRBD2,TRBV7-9,ASSPFLAGSSYNEQF
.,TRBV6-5,ASSYSRGSSYNEQF